This is a list of T cell receptor beta chains from one sample in a study of blood T cell repertoires in COVID-19. The repertoire was sequenced with immunoSEQ multiplex PCR; TCRdb's copy has only in-frame clones and lacks some. The data show under 130,000 clones, over 75% seen once. The sample comprised peripheral blood. The source of these receptors is an elderly woman with acute or convalescent COVID-19. Each CDR3 is given with its conserved first and last residue.

>TRBJ1-1|TRBV7-9
CASSFKDRNTEAFF
>TRBJ2-2|TRBV7-8
CASSFFSPTTRDGRNTGELFF
>TRBJ2-7|TRBV5-4
CASSYDRGYEQYF
>TRBJ2-1|TRBV24-1
CATSLAGADSYNEQFF
>TRBJ2-7|TRBV3-1/TRBV3-2
CASSQPTVAYEQYF
>TRBJ2-1|TRBV11-3
CASSLEAAGYYYNEQFF
>TRBJ1-4|TRBV6-5
CASSWEGATNEKLFF
>TRBJ2-3|TRBV4-1
CASSQGRLTSTDTQYF
>TRBJ1-6|TRBV19
CASSMVRVGNSPLHF
>TRBJ2-7|TRBV5-1
CASSLGQVSAYEQYF
>TRBJ1-3|TRBV27
CASSPLAGNTIYF
>TRBJ2-3|TRBV27
CASSSGGVLADTQYF
>TRBJ1-4|TRBV5-1
CASSLGGLATNEKLFF
>TRBJ1-4|TRBV19
CASSIDSTGNLFF
>TRBJ2-5|TRBV19
CASRRNSQGLETQYF
>TRBJ1-1|TRBV9
CASSGTGKKAFF
>TRBJ2-7|TRBV19
CASSIQRTGGHEQYF
>TRBJ2-1|TRBV19
CASSTVAGGEQFF
>TRBJ2-5|TRBV6-5
CASSSGGVGTQYF
>TRBJ2-3|TRBV5-1
CASRTGERTDTQYF
>TRBJ1-6|TRBV5-6
CASSLVSSYNSPLHF
>TRBJ1-2|TRBV12-3/TRBV12-4
CASSLGSNYGYTF
>TRBJ1-1|TRBV6-5
CASNSGLMNTEAFF
>TRBJ2-5|TRBV7-2
CASTPPGGGRLETQYF
>TRBJ2-4|TRBV3-1/TRBV3-2
CASSQLAGLAKNIQYF